The rows below give T cell receptor beta chains drawn from one sample of a study of control samples from healthy donors and cancer patients. Some clones are missing from TCRdb's copy, which holds only in-frame ones; the method was immunoSEQ multiplex PCR. This table holds around 150,000 clones, 96% found once. Sequenced material: blood. The source of these receptors is a woman under 40 in good health. Each CDR3 is given without its conserved first and last residue.

TRBV5-5	ASSLPGPGEQY
TRBV2	ASSEALAARTGELF
TRBV19	ASHRLAGGVGELF
TRBV27	ASNSDGYSNYGYT
TRBV7-7	ASSLFGAGGPTQETQY
TRBV6-7	ASSYASGRAFINEQY
TRBV7-3	ASSLGTSGHTDTQY
TRBV9	ASSVNPAKNTEAF
TRBV5-6	ASSLDRGVHGYT
TRBV2	ASSSDLNTEAF
TRBV12-3/TRBV12-4	ASSLVLNTEAF
TRBV11-3	ASSPRTGFDEQY
TRBV6-5	ASAYRGTEAF
TRBV5-4	ASSFPGTGDLNTEAF
TRBV5-5	ASSLGLAGQETQY
TRBV11-2	ASSRGLAKNIQY
TRBV3-1/TRBV3-2	ASSRDWRSPLH
TRBV5-1	ASSLADREVAF
TRBV11-2	ASTPFPGGYT
TRBV7-9	ASSSPGTGRTEAF
TRBV24-1	ATSDLLPTTGYSDNQPQH
TRBV6-5	ASSYSSTPNTGELF
TRBV3-1/TRBV3-2	ASSQGISTYEQY
TRBV28	ASSLGGLGGNEQF
TRBV6-5	ASSYSGRDKDTQY
TRBV6-2/TRBV6-3	ASSRGQAVSGNTIY
TRBV4-1	ASSQGVLRQGDGYT
TRBV6-6	ASSATEEHSYEQY
TRBV29-1	SVEGGRGRTEAF
TRBV3-1/TRBV3-2	ASSQGSGASYEQY
TRBV7-9	ASRSPRREGYNEQF
TRBV2	ANRGQGEQY